The clone carrying this T cell receptor (beta chain) was observed many times. A single base separates this from a much larger clone, so it may be a read error. Using MiXCR, TCRdb reanalyzed the PCR reads. The sample consists of some 14,000 clones, 20% to 30% of them appearing once. This specimen comes from a study of metastatic and nonmetastatic thyroid tumors. Treatment of any kind had been given to no patient before thyroid surgery. This sequence was found in a female donor with papillary thyroid cancer or a benign thyroid nodule (not recorded which). Some clones in this sample may be carry-over from other donors' samples. Sequencing was done on a sample of blood.

The CDR3 DNA reads TGTGCCAGCAGCCAAGAACAGGGGGGAGACACCATATATTTT. Amino acids: CASSQEQGGDTIYF. This chain uses TRBV3-1 with TRBJ1-3; 8 bases are shared with TRBD1. This CDR3 is built from 14 residues. The germline gives CDR1 LGHDT, CDR2 YNNKEL (reference sequence). V trimming: 0 bases; J trimming: 8 bases; junction bases outside the gene matches: 3.